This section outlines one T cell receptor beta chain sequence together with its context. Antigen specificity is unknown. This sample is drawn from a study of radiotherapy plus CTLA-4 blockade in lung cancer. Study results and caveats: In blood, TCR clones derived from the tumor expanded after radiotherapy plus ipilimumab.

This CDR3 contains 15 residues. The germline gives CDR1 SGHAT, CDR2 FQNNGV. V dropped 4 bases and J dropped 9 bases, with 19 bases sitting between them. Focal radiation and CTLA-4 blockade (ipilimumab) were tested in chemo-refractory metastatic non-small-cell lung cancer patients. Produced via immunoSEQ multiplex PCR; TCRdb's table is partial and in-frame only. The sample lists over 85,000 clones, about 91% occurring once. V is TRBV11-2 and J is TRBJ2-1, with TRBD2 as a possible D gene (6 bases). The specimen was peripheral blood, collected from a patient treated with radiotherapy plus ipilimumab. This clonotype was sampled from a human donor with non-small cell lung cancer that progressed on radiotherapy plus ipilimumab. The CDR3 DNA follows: TGTGCCAGCAGCTCCCTCTACGGGGGAGCCCCTGAGCAGTTCTTC. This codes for CASSSLYGGAPEQFF.